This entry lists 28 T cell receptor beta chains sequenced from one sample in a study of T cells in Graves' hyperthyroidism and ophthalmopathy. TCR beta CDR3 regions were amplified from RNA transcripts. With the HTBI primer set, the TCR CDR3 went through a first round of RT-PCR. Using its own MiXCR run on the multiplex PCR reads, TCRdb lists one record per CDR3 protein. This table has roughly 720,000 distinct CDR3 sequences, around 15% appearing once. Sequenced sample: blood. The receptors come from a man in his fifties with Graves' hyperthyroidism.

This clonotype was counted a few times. CDR3 amino acids: CASSRRDRAYEQYF. For the CDR3, the DNA is TGTGCCAGCAGTAGAAGGGACAGGGCCTACGAGCAGTACTTC. V and J are TRBV27 and TRBJ2-7, with TRBD1 identical over 9 bases. The length of the CDR3 is 14 residues. Germline assignment: CDR1 MNHEY and CDR2 SMNVEV (reference sequence). The V segment lost 5 bases and the J segment 2 bases; nucleotides outside the gene matches: 4.

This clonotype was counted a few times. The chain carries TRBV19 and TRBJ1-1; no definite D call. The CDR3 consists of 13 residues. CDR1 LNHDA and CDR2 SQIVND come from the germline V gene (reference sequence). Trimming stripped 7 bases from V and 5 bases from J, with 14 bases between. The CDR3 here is CASTIGWTTEAFF. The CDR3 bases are TGTGCCAGTACAATAGGTTGGACTACTGAAGCTTTCTTT.

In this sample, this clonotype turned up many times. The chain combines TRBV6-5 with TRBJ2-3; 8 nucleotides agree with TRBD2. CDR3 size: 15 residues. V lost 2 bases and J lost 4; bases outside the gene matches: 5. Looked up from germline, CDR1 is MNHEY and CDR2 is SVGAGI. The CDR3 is CASSYNGRAPDTQYF. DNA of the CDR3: TGTGCCAGCAGTTACAACGGGAGGGCCCCAGATACGCAGTATTTT.

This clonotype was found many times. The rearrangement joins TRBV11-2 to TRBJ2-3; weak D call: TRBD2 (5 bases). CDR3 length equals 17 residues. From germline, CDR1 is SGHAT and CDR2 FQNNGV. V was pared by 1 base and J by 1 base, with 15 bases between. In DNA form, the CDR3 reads TGTGCCAGCAGCTTAGCCCCGAGGCGGGCGGGCACAGATACGCAGTATTTT. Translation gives CASSLAPRRAGTDTQYF.

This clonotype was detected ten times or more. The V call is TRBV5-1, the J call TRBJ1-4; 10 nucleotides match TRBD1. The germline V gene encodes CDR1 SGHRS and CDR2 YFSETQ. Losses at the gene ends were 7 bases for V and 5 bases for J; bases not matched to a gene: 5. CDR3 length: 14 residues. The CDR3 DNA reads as TGCGCCAGCCAACCGGGACAGGGGAATGAAAAACTGTTTTTT. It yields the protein CASQPGQGNEKLFF.

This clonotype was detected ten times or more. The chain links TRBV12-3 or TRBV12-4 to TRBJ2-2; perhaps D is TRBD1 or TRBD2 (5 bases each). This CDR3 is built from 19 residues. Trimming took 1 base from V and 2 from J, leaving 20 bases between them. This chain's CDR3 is CASSLDPIYGGRNTGELFF. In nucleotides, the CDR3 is TGTGCCAGCAGTTTAGACCCAATCTATGGGGGACGAAACACCGGGGAGCTGTTTTTT.

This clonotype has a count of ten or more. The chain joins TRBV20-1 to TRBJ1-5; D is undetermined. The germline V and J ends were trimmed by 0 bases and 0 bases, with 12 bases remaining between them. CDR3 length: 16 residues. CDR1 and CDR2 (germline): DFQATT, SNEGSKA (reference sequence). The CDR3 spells CSARDREIYSNQPQHF. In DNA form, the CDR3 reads TGCAGTGCTAGAGATCGGGAGATTTATAGCAATCAGCCCCAGCATTTT.

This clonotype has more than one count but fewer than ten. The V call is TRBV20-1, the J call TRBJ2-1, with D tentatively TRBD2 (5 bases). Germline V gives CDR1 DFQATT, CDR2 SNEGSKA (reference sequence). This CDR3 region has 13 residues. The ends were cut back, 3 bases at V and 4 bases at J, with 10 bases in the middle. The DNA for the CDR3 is TGCAGTGCTAGGCGGGTGGGTTACAATGAGCAGTTCTTC. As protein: CSARRVGYNEQFF.

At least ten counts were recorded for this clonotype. The CDR3 sequence: CASSEQGAGGSYEQYF. The CDR3 DNA reads as TGTGCCAGCAGCGAACAAGGAGCGGGAGGATCCTACGAGCAGTACTTC. V is TRBV11-2 and J is TRBJ2-7, with 9 bases that match TRBD2. The CDR3 runs 16 residues. Germline trimming cut 5 bases from V and 1 base from J; bases unmatched to any gene: 9. Germline loops: CDR1 SGHAT, CDR2 FQNNGV.

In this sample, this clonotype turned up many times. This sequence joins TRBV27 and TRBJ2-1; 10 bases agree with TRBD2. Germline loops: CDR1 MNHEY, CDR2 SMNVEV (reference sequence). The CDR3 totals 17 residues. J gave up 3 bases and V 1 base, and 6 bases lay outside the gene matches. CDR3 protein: CASSLWPVAGGYNEQFF. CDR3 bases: TGTGCCAGCAGTTTATGGCCCGTAGCGGGAGGCTACAATGAGCAGTTCTTC.

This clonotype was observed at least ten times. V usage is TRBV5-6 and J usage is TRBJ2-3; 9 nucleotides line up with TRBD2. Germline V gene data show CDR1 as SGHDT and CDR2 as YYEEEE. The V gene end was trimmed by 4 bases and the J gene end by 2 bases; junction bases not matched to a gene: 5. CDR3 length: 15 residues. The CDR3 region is CASSGEREVTDTQYF. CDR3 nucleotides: TGTGCCAGCAGCGGGGAGCGGGAGGTCACAGATACGCAGTATTTT.

In DNA form, the CDR3 reads TGTGCCAGCAGTTACCGGGACAGGGTGGGCGGCTACACCTTC. Translated: CASSYRDRVGGYTF. The chain carries TRBV6-5 and TRBJ1-2; 9 bases align to TRBD1. The germline CDR1 and CDR2 sequences are MNHEY and SVGAGI. The ends lost 2 bases at V and 8 bases at J; junction bases unmatched: 6. The CDR3 runs 14 residues.

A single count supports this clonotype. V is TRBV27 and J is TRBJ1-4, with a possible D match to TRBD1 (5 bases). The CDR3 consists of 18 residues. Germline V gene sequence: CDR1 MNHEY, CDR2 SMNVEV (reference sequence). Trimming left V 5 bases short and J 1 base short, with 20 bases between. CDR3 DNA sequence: TGTGCCAGCAGTGAGGTTTCTCGACAGACAGTAACTAATGAAAAACTGTTTTTT. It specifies CASSEVSRQTVTNEKLFF.

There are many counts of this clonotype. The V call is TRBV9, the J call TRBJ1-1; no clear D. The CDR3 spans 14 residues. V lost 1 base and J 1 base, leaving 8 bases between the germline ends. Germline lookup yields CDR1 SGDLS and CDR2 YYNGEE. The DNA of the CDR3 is TGTGCCAGCAGCGTATCAGTTACGAACACTGAAGCTTTCTTT. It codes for CASSVSVTNTEAFF.

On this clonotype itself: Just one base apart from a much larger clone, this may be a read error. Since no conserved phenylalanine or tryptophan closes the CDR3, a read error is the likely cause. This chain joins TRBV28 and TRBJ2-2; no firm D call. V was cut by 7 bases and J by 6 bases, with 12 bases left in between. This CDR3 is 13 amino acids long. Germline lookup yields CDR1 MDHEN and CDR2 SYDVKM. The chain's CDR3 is CASNLPAAGELFS. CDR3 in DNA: TGTGCCAGCAACCTACCGGCGGCCGGGGAGCTGTTTTCT.

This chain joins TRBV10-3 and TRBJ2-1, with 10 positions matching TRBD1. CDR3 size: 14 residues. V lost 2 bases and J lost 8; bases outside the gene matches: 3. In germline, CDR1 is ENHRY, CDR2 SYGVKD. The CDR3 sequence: CAISEGTGEDEQFF. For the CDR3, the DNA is TGTGCCATCAGTGAGGGGACAGGGGAGGATGAGCAGTTCTTC.

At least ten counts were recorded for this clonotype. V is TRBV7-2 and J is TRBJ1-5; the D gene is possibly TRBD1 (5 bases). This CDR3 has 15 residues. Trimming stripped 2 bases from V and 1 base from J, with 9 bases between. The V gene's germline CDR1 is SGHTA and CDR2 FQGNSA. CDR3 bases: TGTGCCAGCAGCTTAACGGCAGGGAGCAATCAGCCCCAGCATTTT. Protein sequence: CASSLTAGSNQPQHF.

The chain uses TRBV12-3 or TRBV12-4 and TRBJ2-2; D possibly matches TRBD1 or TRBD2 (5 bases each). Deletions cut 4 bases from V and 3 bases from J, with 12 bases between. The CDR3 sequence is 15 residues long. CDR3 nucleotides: TGTGCCAGCAGTTCCTCGGGACGGTACACCGGGGAGCTGTTTTTT. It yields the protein CASSSSGRYTGELFF.

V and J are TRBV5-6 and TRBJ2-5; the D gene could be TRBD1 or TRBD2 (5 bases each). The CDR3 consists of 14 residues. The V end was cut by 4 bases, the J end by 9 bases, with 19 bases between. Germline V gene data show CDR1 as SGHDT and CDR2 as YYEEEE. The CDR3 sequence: CASSGRDRQKSQYF. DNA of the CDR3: TGTGCCAGCAGCGGACGGGACCGCCAGAAGTCCCAGTACTTC.

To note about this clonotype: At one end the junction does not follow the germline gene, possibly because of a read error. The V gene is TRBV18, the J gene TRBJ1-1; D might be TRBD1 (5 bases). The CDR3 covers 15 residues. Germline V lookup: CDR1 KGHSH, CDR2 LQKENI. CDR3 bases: TGTGCCAGCTCACTGACAGAAGCCCTGAACGCTGAAGCTTTCTTT. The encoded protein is CASSLTEALNAEAFF.

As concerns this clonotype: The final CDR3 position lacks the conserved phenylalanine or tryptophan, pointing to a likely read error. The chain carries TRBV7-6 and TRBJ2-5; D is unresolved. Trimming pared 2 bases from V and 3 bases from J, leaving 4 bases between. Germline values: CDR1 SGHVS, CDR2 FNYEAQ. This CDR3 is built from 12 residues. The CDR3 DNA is TGTGCCAGCAGCTTATTCAAAGAGACCCAGTACCTC. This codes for CASSLFKETQYL.

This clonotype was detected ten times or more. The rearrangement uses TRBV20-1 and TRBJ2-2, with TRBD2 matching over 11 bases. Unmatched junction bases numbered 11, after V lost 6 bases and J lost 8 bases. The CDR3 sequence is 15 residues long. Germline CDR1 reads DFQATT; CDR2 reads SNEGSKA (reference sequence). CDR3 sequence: CSAEELAGVSGELFF. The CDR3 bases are TGCAGTGCCGAAGAACTAGCGGGAGTTTCAGGGGAGCTGTTTTTT.

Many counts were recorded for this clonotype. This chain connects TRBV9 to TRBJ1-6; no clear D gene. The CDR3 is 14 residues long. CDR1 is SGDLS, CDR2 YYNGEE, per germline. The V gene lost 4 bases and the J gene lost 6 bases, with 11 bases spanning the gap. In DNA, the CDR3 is TGTGCCAGCAGCCCACGGGGTGGTAATTCACCCCTCCACTTT. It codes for CASSPRGGNSPLHF.

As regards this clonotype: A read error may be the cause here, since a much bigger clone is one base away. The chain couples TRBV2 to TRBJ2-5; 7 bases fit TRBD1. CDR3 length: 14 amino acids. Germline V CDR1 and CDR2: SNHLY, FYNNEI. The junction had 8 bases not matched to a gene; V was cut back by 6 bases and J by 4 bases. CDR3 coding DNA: TGTGCCAGCAGGACGGGACAGACTGTAGAGACCCAGTACTTC. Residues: CASRTGQTVETQYF.

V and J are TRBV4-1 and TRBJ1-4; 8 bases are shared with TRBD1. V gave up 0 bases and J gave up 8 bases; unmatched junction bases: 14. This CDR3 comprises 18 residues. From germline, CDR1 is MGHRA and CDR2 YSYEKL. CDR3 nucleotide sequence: TGCGCCAGCAGCCAAGATATCTTCAGGGGGCCAAGGCTCGAAAAACTGTTTTTT. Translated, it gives CASSQDIFRGPRLEKLFF.

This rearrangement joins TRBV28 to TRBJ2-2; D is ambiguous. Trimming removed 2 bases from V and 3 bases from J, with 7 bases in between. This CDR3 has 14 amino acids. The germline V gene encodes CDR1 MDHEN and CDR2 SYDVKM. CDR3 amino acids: CASSLHRDTGELFF. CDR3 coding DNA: TGTGCCAGCAGTTTACACCGCGACACCGGGGAGCTGTTTTTT.

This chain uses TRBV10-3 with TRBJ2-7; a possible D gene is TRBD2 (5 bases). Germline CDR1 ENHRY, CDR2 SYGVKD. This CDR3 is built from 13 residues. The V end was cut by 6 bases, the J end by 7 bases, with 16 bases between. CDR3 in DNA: TGTGCCATCAGGGCAATATCTACGGGGGAGCAGTACTTC. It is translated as CAIRAISTGEQYF.

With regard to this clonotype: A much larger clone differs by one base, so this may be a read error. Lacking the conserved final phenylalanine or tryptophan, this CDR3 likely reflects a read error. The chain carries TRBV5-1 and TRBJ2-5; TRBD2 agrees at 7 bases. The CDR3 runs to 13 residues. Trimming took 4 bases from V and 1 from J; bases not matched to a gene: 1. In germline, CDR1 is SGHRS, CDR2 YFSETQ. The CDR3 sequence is CASSTSVQETQYL. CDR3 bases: TGCGCCAGCAGCACTAGCGTCCAAGAGACCCAGTACCTC.